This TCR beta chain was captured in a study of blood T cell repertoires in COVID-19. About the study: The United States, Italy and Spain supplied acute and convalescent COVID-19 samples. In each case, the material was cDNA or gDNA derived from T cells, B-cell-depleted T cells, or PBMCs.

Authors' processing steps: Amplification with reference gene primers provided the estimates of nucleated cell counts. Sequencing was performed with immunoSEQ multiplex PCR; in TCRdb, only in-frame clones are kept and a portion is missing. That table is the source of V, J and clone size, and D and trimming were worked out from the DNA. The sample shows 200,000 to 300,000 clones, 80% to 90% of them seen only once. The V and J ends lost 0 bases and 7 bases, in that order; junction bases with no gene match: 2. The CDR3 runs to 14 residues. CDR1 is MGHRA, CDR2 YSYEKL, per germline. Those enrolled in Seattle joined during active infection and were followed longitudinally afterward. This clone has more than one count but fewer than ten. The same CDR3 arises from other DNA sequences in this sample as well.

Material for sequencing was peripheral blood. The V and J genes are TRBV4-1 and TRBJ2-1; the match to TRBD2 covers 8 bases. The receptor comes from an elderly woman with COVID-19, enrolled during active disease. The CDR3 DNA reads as TGCGCCAGCAGCCAAGAAGGGACTAGGAATGAGCAGTTCTTC. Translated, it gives CASSQEGTRNEQFF.